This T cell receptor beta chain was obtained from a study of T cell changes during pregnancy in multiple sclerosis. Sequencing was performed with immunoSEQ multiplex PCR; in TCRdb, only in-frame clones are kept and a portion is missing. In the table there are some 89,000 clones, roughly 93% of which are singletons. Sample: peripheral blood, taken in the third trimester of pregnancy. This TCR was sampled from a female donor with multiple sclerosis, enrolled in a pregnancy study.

CDR3 DNA: TGTGCCAGCAGCCATCTTAACGACAGGGCGGGAGAAAAACTGTTTTTT. It is translated as CASSHLNDRAGEKLFF. This chain uses TRBV4-2 with TRBJ1-4, with 7 nucleotides matching TRBD1. In germline, CDR1 is LGHNA, CDR2 YNFKEQ. Trimming removed 3 bases from V and 8 bases from J; junction bases left unmatched: 12. The CDR3 sequence is 16 residues long.